This passage covers 21 T cell receptor beta chains from one sample sequenced in a study of blood T cell repertoires in COVID-19. Measured with immunoSEQ multiplex PCR; TCRdb has only the in-frame clones, and not every one. This sample has fewer than 90,000 clones, with approximately 80% found just once. The sample comprised peripheral blood. The receptors originated from a human donor in a cohort sampled during active COVID-19.

The chain employs TRBV3-1 (or the pseudogene TRBV3-2) and TRBJ2-1; D call uncertain. This CDR3 contains 15 residues. Trimming removed 4 bases at V and 0 bases at J, with 10 bases between. Germline V gene sequence: CDR1 LGHDT, CDR2 YNNKEL (reference sequence). CDR3 nucleotide sequence: TGTGCCAGCAGCCGAACAACCAGCTCCTACAATGAGCAGTTCTTC. Translated, it gives CASSRTTSSYNEQFF.

The rearrangement joins TRBV6-5 to TRBJ1-6, with no clear D. Germline loops: CDR1 MNHEY, CDR2 SVGAGI. V was clipped by 5 bases and J by 7 bases, with 9 bases between them. The CDR3 is 13 residues long. The CDR3 protein is CASSREWNSPLHF. In DNA, the CDR3 is TGTGCCAGCAGTAGGGAGTGGAATTCACCCCTCCACTTT.

J is TRBJ1-1 and V is TRBV7-2, with 8 bases lining up with TRBD1. Trimming took 1 base from V and 5 from J; bases not matched to a gene: 6. From germline, CDR1 is SGHTA and CDR2 FQGNSA. The CDR3 length is 15 residues. CDR3 protein: CASSLDRTGFTEAFF. In DNA form, the CDR3 reads TGTGCCAGCAGCTTAGATAGGACAGGGTTTACTGAAGCTTTCTTT.

The rearrangement links TRBV19 to TRBJ2-5; D remains unclear. In germline, CDR1 is LNHDA, CDR2 SQIVND (reference sequence). CDR3 length equals 12 residues. Trimming left V 4 bases short and J 4 bases short, with 7 bases between. The CDR3 loop is CASSTTTETQYF. The CDR3 DNA reads TGTGCCAGTAGTACCACTACAGAGACCCAGTACTTC.

V is TRBV10-3 and J is TRBJ2-5; D uncertain. CDR1 is ENHRY and CDR2 is SYGVKD in the germline V gene. The CDR3 is 13 residues long. Between the trimmed V and J ends, which lost 3 bases and 0 bases, there was a span of 5 bases. CDR3: CAISEQNQETQYF. The CDR3 bases are TGTGCCATCAGTGAACAGAACCAAGAGACCCAGTACTTC.

The chain carries TRBV7-2 and TRBJ1-2; perhaps TRBD1 as D (5 bases). The V gene lost 3 bases and the J gene lost 9 bases, with 14 bases spanning the gap. The CDR3 runs 13 residues. Germline loops: CDR1 SGHTA, CDR2 FQGNSA. The CDR3 DNA follows: TGTGCCAGCAGCTTGGATGGGCAGGGTAGCTACACCTTC. Its protein is CASSLDGQGSYTF.

The chain couples TRBV28 to TRBJ1-2; TRBD1 matches at 8 bases. V trimming: 6 bases; J trimming: 7 bases; junction bases outside the gene matches: 16. The CDR3 runs 16 residues. Looked up from germline, CDR1 is MDHEN and CDR2 is SYDVKM. DNA of the CDR3: TGTGCCAGCAGCGGCGTTGGGTTAGGACAGGGTGGTGGCTACACCTTC. Residues: CASSGVGLGQGGGYTF.

The chain uses TRBV6-1 and TRBJ2-1, with D possibly matching TRBD2 (5 bases). This CDR3 has 12 residues. The ends were cut back, 2 bases at V and 8 bases at J, with 7 bases in the middle. Per germline, CDR1 MNHNS and CDR2 SASEGT. This CDR3 is CASSEFGDEQFF. The DNA for the CDR3 is TGTGCCAGCAGTGAATTCGGGGATGAGCAGTTCTTC.

This chain links TRBV27 with TRBJ2-3, with 9 bases fitting TRBD2. CDR3 size: 15 residues. The germline V gene encodes CDR1 MNHEY and CDR2 SMNVEV (reference sequence). V dropped 6 bases and J dropped 4; count of bases not matched to a gene: 8. The CDR3 DNA reads as TGTGCCAGCAGGGATAGCGGGAGACGTTCAGATACGCAGTATTTT. This codes for CASRDSGRRSDTQYF.

This clone is a singleton in its sample. The J gene is TRBJ2-1, the V gene TRBV7-6; 14 nucleotides match TRBD2. The CDR3 is 15 amino acids. V gave up 5 bases and J gave up 8 bases; unmatched junction bases: 5. From germline, CDR1 is SGHVS and CDR2 FNYEAQ. The CDR3 nucleotides are TGTGCCAGCAGCCAGGGACTAGCGGGAGTCGATGAGCAGTTCTTC. Its translation: CASSQGLAGVDEQFF.

This chain links TRBV6-5 with TRBJ2-1; TRBD2 aligns across 8 bases. The J segment lost 3 bases and the V segment lost 0 bases, leaving 4 bases of the junction unmatched. The CDR3 consists of 16 residues. CDR1 MNHEY and CDR2 SVGAGI come from the germline V gene. This chain's CDR3 is CASSYSSGRIYNEQFF. The CDR3 region has the DNA TGTGCCAGCAGTTACTCCAGCGGGAGAATCTACAATGAGCAGTTCTTC.

This clone has just one count. The genes are TRBV10-3 and TRBJ2-4, with D possibly matching TRBD2 (6 bases). Germline assignment: CDR1 ENHRY and CDR2 SYGVKD. The CDR3 extends over 17 amino acids. Trimming stripped 2 bases from V and 1 base from J, with 15 bases between. DNA for the CDR3: TGTGCCATCAGTGAGAGCTTACCGGGAGTGGCCAAAAACATTCAGTACTTC. This encodes CAISESLPGVAKNIQYF.

This clone was observed a single time. The genes are TRBV12-3 or TRBV12-4 and TRBJ2-1, with TRBD1 as a possible D gene (6 bases). This CDR3 comprises 12 residues. V shed 2 bases and J shed 10 bases, with 9 bases lying between them. The chain's CDR3 is CASSLQGYEQFF. The CDR3 DNA follows: TGTGCCAGCAGTTTACAGGGGTACGAGCAGTTCTTC.

This clone was observed a few times. V usage is TRBV28 and J usage is TRBJ2-2, with TRBD1 as a possible D gene (6 bases). With 9 bases removed from V and 2 bases from J, the gap between germline ends came to 16 bases. There are 15 residues in the CDR3. CDR1 and CDR2 (germline): MDHEN, SYDVKM. The CDR3 DNA is TGTGCCAGTAAGGCCGGGACAACCAACACCGGGGAGCTGTTTTTT. Protein sequence: CASKAGTTNTGELFF.

The rearrangement links TRBV18 to TRBJ1-2; possible D gene TRBD1, 5 bases. This CDR3 has 14 residues. V was clipped by 3 bases and J by 8 bases, with 16 bases between them. CDR1 and CDR2 (germline): KGHSH, LQKENI. The CDR3 sequence: CASSPARGLVGYTF. CDR3 DNA: TGTGCCAGCTCACCGGCAAGGGGTTTGGTCGGCTACACCTTC. Supplemented by reference TRBV18 and TRBJ1-2, the full variable domain reads NAGVMQNPRHLVRRRGQEARLRCSPMKGHSHVYWYRQLPEEGLKFMVYLQKENIIDESGMPKERFSAEFPKEGPSILRIQQVVRGDSAAYFCASSPARGLVGYTFGSGTRLTVV.

The chain joins TRBV9 to TRBJ1-1, with no clear D. Trimming pared 3 bases from V and 6 bases from J, leaving 15 bases between. Germline V gene lookup returns CDR1 SGDLS and CDR2 YYNGEE. The CDR3 contains 14 residues. The chain's CDR3 is CASSAVRVPAEAFF. The DNA of the CDR3 is TGTGCCAGCAGCGCCGTGCGTGTGCCGGCTGAAGCTTTCTTT.

V gene TRBV7-3 combines with J gene TRBJ2-5; 7 positions match TRBD1. CDR1 and CDR2 from the germline V gene are SGHTA and FQGTGA. J was trimmed by 6 bases and V by 5 bases; bases with no gene match: 6. The CDR3 contains 13 residues. For the CDR3, the DNA is TGTGCCAGCAGCGAGTGGGACAGTAAGACCCAGTACTTC. This encodes CASSEWDSKTQYF.

The count of this clone is one. The chain uses TRBV1 and TRBJ2-1; TRBD2 is the table's D call, not checked against the DNA. TRBV1 is classified as a pseudogene. CDR3 length: 18 amino acids. The CDR3: CTSSQGQDGTSVYNEQFF. CDR3 nucleotide sequence: TGCACCAGCAGCCAAGGTCAAGACGGGACTAGCGTTTACAATGAGCAGTTCTTC.

The V call is TRBV28, the J call TRBJ1-5; D is possibly TRBD1 (6 bases). V was pared by 2 bases and J by 1 base, with 15 bases between. In germline, CDR1 is MDHEN, CDR2 SYDVKM. The CDR3 has 17 amino acids. This chain's CDR3 is CASSLGFSGASNQPQHF. The CDR3 DNA reads TGTGCCAGCAGTTTAGGGTTCTCAGGGGCGAGCAATCAGCCCCAGCATTTT. Combining the CDR3 with reference TRBV28 and TRBJ1-5 gives the whole variable domain DVKVTQSSRYLVKRTGEKVFLECVQDMDHENMFWYRQDPGLGLRLIYFSYDVKMKEKGDIPEGYSVSREKKERFSLILESASTNQTSMYLCASSLGFSGASNQPQHFGDGTRLSIL.

The chain combines TRBV7-2 with TRBJ1-5, with 7 bases fitting TRBD1. V was clipped by 8 bases and J by 4 bases; unmatched bases: 5. Germline V lookup: CDR1 SGHTA, CDR2 FQGNSA. The CDR3 extends over 13 amino acids. The CDR3 DNA is TGTGCCAGCGGAGGACAGGCAAATCAGCCCCAGCATTTT. It specifies CASGGQANQPQHF.

The V call is TRBV11-2, the J call TRBJ2-1, with 10 bases identical to TRBD1. CDR3 length equals 15 residues. The V and J ends lost 5 bases and 6 bases, in that order; junction bases with no gene match: 7. Germline-derived CDR1 and CDR2 are SGHAT and FQNNGV. CDR3 nucleotides: TGTGCCAGCAGCCCCGGGACAGGGGCTGGCAATGAGCAGTTCTTC. Translation gives CASSPGTGAGNEQFF.